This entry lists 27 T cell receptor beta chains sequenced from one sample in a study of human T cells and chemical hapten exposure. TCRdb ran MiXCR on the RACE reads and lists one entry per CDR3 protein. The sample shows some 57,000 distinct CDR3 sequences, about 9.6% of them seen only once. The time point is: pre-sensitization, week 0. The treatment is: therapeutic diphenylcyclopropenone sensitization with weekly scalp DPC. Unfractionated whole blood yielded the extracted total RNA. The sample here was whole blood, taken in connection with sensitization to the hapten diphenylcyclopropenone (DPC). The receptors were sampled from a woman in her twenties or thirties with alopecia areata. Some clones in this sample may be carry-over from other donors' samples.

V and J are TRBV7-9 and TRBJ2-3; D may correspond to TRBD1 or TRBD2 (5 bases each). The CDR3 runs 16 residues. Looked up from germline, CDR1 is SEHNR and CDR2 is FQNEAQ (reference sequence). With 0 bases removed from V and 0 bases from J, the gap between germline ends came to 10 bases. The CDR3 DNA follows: TGTGCCAGCAGCTTAGCGGGGGATACTAGCACAGATACGCAGTATTTT. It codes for CASSLAGDTSTDTQYF.

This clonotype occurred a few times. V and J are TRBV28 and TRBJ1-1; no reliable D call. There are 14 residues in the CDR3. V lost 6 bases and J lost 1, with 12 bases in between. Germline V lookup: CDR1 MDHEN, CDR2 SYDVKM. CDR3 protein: CASRELAANTEAFF. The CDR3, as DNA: TGTGCCAGCAGAGAACTTGCAGCGAACACTGAAGCTTTCTTT.

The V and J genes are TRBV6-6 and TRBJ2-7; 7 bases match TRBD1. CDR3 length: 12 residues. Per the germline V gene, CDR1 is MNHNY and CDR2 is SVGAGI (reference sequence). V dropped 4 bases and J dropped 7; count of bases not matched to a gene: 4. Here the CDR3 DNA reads TGTGCCAGCAGTTTGCCGACAGGGGAGCAGTACTTC. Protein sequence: CASSLPTGEQYF.

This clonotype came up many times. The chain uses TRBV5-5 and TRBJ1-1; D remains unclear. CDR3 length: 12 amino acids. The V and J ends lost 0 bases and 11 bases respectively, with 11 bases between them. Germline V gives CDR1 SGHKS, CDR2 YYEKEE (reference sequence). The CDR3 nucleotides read TGTGCCAGCAGCTTGGATGTCGGAGGGGCTTTCTTT. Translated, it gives CASSLDVGGAFF.

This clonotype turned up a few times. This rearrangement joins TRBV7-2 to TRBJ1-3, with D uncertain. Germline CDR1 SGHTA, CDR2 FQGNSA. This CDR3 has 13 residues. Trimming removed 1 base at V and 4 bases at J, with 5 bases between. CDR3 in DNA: TGTGCCAGCAGCTTAGGGACGGGAAACACCATATATTTT. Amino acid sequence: CASSLGTGNTIYF.

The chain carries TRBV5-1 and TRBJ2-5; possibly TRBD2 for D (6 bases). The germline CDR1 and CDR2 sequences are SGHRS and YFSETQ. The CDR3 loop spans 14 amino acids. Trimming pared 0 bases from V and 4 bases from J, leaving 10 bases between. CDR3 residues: CASSLAGGVETQYF. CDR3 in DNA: TGCGCCAGCAGCTTGGCCGGGGGAGTAGAGACCCAGTACTTC.

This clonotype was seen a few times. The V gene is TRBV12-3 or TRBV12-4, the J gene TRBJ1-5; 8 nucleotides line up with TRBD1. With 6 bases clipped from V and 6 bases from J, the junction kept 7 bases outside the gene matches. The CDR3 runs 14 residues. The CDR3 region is CASSQDRGGQPQHF. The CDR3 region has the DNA TGTGCCAGCAGCCAAGACAGGGGTGGTCAGCCCCAGCATTTT.

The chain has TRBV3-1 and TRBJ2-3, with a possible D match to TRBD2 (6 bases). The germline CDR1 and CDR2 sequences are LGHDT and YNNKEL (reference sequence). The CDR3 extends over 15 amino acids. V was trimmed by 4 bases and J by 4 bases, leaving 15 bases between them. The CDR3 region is CASSLDGGFADTQYF. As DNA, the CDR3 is TGTGCCAGCAGCCTCGACGGGGGTTTCGCAGATACGCAGTATTTT.

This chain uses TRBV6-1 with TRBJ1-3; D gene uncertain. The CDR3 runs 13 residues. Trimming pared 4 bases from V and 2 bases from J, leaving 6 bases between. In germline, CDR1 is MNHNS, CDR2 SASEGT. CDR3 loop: CASSGSTGNTIYF. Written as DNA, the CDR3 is TGTGCCAGCAGTGGGTCGACTGGAAACACCATATATTTT.

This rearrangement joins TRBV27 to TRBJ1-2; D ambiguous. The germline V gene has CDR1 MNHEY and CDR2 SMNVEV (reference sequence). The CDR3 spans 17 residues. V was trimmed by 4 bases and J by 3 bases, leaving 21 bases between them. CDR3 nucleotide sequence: TGTGCCAGCAGTTCCCTGGGAGGGCCGGACCGCGACTATGGCTACACCTTC. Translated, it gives CASSSLGGPDRDYGYTF.

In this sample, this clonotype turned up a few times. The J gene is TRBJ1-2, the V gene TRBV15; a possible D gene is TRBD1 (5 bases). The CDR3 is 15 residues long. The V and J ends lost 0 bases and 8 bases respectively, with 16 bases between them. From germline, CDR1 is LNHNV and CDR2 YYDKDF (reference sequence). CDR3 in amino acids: CATSRDRAQGRGYTF. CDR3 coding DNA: TGTGCCACCAGCAGAGATAGGGCGCAGGGACGGGGCTACACCTTC.

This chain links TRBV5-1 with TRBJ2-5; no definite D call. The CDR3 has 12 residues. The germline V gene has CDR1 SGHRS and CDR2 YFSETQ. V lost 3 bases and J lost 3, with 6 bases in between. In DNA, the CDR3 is TGCGCCAGCAGCTGGGAAAAAGAGACCCAGTACTTC. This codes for CASSWEKETQYF.

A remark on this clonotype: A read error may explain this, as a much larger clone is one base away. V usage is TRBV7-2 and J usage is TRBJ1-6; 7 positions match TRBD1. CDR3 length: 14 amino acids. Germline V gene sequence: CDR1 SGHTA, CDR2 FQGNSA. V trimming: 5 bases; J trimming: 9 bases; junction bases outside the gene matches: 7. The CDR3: CASSLGTESSPLHF. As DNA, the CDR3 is TGTGCCAGCAGCCTGGGGACAGAGAGTTCACCCCTCCACTTT.

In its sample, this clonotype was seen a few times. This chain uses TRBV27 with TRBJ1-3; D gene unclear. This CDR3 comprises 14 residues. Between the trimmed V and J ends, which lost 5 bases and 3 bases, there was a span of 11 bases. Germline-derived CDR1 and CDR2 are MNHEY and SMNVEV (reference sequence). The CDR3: CASSRTGLGNTIYF. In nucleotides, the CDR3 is TGTGCCAGCAGTCGGACGGGTCTTGGAAACACCATATATTTT.

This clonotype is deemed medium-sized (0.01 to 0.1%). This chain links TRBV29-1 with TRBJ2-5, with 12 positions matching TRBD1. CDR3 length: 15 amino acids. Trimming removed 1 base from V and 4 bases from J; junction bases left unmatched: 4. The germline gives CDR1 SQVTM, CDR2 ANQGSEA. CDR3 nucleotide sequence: TGCAGCGTTGAAGTAGGGACAGGGGGCGCAGAGACCCAGTACTTC. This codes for CSVEVGTGGAETQYF.

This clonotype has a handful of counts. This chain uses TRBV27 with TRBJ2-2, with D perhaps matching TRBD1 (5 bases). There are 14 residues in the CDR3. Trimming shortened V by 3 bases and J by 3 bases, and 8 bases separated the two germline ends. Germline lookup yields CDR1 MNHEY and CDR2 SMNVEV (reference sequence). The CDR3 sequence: CASSFQGDTGELFF. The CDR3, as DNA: TGTGCCAGCAGTTTTCAGGGCGACACCGGGGAGCTGTTTTTT.

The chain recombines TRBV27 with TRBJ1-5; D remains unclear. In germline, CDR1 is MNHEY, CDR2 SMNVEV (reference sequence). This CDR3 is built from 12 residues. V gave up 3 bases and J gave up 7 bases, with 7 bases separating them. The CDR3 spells CASSFLGQPQHF. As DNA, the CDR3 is TGTGCCAGCAGTTTTTTGGGGCAGCCCCAGCATTTT.

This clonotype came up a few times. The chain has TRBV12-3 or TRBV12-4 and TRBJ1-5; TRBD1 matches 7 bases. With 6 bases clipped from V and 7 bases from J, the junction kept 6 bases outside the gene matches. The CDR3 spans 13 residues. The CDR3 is CASSSDRVQPQHF. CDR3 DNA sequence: TGTGCCAGCAGCTCAGACAGGGTCCAGCCCCAGCATTTT.

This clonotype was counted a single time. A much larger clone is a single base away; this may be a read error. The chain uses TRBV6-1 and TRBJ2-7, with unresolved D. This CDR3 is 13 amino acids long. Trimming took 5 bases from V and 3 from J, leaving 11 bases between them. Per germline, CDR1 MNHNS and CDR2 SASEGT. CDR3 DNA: TGTGCCAGCAGTAAGGGTGTTAGCTACGAGCAGTACTTC. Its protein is CASSKGVSYEQYF.

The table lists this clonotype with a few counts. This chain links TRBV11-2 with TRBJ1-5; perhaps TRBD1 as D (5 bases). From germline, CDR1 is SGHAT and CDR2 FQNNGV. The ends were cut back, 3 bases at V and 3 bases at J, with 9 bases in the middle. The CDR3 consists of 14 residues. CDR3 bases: TGTGCCAGCAGCTTGTGGGGCCCCAATCAGCCCCAGCATTTT. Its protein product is CASSLWGPNQPQHF.

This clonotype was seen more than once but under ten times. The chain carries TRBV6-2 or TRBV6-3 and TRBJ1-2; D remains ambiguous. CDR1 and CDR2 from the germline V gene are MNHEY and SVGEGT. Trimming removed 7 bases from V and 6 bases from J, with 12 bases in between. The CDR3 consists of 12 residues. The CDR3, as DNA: TGTGCCAGCACGGACGGTTTTAATGGCTACACCTTC. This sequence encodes CASTDGFNGYTF.

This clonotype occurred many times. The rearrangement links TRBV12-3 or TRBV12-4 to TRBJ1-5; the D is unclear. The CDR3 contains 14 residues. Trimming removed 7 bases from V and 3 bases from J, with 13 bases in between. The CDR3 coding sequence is TGTGCCAGCACCCTATTTGGGCTCAATCAGCCCCAGCATTTT. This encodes CASTLFGLNQPQHF.

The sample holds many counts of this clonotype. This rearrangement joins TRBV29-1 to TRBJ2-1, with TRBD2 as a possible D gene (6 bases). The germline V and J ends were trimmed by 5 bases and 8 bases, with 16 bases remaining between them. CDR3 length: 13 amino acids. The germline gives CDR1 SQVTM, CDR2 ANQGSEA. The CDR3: CSVNVQSGDEQFF. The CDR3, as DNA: TGCAGCGTTAACGTCCAGTCGGGGGATGAGCAGTTCTTC.

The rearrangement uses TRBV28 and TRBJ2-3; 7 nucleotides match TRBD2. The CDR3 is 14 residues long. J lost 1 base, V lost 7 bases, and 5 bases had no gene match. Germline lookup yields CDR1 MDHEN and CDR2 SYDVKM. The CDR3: CASTPAGGTDTQYF. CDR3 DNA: TGTGCCAGCACCCCCGCGGGGGGCACAGATACGCAGTATTTT.

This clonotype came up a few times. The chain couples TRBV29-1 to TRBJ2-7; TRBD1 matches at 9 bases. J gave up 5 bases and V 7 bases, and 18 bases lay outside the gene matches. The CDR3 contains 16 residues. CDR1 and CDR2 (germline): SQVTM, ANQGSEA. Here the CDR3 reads CSAATQTGGVVDEQYF. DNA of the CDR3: TGCAGCGCCGCCACCCAGACAGGGGGAGTTGTGGACGAGCAGTACTTC.

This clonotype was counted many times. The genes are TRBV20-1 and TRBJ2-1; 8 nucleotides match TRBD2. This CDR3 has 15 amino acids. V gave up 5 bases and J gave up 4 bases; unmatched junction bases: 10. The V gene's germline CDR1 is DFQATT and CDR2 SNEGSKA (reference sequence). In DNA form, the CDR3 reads TGCAGTGCTTCCGGGGCCCGCGGGGGGTACAATGAGCAGTTCTTC. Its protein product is CSASGARGGYNEQFF.

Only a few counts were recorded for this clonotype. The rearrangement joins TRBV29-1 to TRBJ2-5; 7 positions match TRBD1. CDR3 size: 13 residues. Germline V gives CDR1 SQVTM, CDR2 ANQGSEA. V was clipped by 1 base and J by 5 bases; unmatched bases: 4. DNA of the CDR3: TGCAGCGTTGAAGTGACAGGGCCCGAGACCCAGTACTTC. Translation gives CSVEVTGPETQYF.